The 19 T cell receptor beta chains given below trace back to one sample, sequenced in a study of shared clonotypes between healthy human individuals. This table comes from immunoSEQ multiplex PCR, and its TCRdb copy is limited to in-frame clones, with some not included. The data show some 2,500,000 clones, approximately 90% seen once. Sequencing used naive CD4+ T cells from PBMCs. Subset of the sample: CD45RA+ positively selected. The receptors here all came from a man aged 18 to 29 in good health. Some clones in this sample may be carry-over from other donors' samples.

The V call is TRBV28, the J call TRBJ2-3; TRBD2 agrees at 8 bases. Germline lookup yields CDR1 MDHEN and CDR2 SYDVKM. CDR3 size: 15 residues. V was pared by 6 bases and J by 9 bases, with 14 bases of the junction left unmatched. CDR3 protein: CASSFTGTRRHTQYF. The CDR3, as DNA: TGTGCCAGCAGCTTCACCGGGACTAGAAGGCACACGCAGTATTTT.

This rearrangement joins TRBV13 to TRBJ2-2, with 7 bases that match TRBD1. Germline V CDR1 and CDR2: PRHDT, FYEKMQ (reference sequence). The CDR3 sequence is 14 residues long. Trimming removed 5 bases from V and 4 bases from J; junction bases left unmatched: 4. The CDR3 spells CASSRQGTTGELFF. Here the CDR3 DNA reads TGTGCCAGCAGCCGACAGGGAACCACCGGGGAGCTGTTTTTT. The whole variable domain, remainder taken from reference TRBV13 and TRBJ2-2, is AAGVIQSPRHLIKEKRETATLKCYPIPRHDTVYWYQQGPGQDPQFLISFYEKMQSDKGSIPDRFSAQQFSDYHSELNMSSLELGDSALYFCASSRQGTTGELFFGEGSRLTVL.

The chain carries TRBV2 and TRBJ2-2; unclear D gene. CDR1 and CDR2 from the germline V gene are SNHLY and FYNNEI. The CDR3 has 15 residues. Trimming stripped 11 bases from V and 1 base from J, with 17 bases between. CDR3 bases: TGTGCCCCCCGAAAAGAAGGGAAGAACACCGGGGAGCTGTTTTTT. It encodes CAPRKEGKNTGELFF.

In the case of this clone: At one of its ends the junction is not consistent with the germline gene, which may arise from a read error. The chain joins TRBV28 to TRBJ2-1; D uncertain. Germline CDR1 and CDR2: MDHEN and SYDVKM. The CDR3 extends over 13 amino acids. CDR3 DNA: TGTGCCAGCACCCCGGCATCCTTCAATGAGCAGTTCTTC. This codes for CASTPASFNEQFF.

Note on this clone: Distinct nucleotide sequences in the sample also encode this CDR3. V and J are TRBV14 and TRBJ2-5; a weak D match, TRBD2 (5 bases). Deletions cut 0 bases from V and 7 bases from J, with 9 bases between. Germline assignment: CDR1 SGHDN and CDR2 FVKESK. The CDR3 totals 13 residues. CDR3 in amino acids: CASSQDRRGTQYF. CDR3 coding DNA: TGTGCCAGCAGCCAAGATCGTCGGGGGACCCAGTACTTC.

The rearrangement joins TRBV6-5 to TRBJ2-1, with unresolved D. Germline V lookup: CDR1 MNHEY, CDR2 SVGAGI. V was shortened by 4 bases and J by 0 bases, with 13 bases between the two germline ends. This CDR3 region has 16 residues. CDR3 sequence: CASSFRTASSYNEQFF. The DNA for the CDR3 is TGTGCCAGCAGTTTCCGGACCGCTAGCTCCTACAATGAGCAGTTCTTC.

The genes are TRBV7-9 and TRBJ2-1; 8 bases line up with TRBD2. The V segment lost 5 bases and the J segment 7 bases; nucleotides outside the gene matches: 10. Germline lookup yields CDR1 SEHNR and CDR2 FQNEAQ (reference sequence). This CDR3 is built from 15 residues. The CDR3 region has the DNA TGTGCCAGCAGCCCCCCAAGCGGGAGCAGGAATGAGCAGTTCTTC. Translation gives CASSPPSGSRNEQFF.

The chain employs TRBV7-9 and TRBJ1-1, with TRBD1 as a possible D gene (6 bases). Germline-derived CDR1 and CDR2 are SEHNR and FQNEAQ (reference sequence). Trimming shortened V by 3 bases and J by 4 bases, and 12 bases separated the two germline ends. The CDR3 loop spans 14 amino acids. In DNA, the CDR3 is TGTGCCAGCAGCTTTCAGGGGATTGGCACTGAAGCTTTCTTT. It translates to CASSFQGIGTEAFF.

The rearrangement uses TRBV29-1 and TRBJ2-5; 9 bases fit TRBD1. The V segment lost 3 bases and the J segment 1 base; nucleotides outside the gene matches: 6. CDR1 and CDR2 from the germline V gene are SQVTM and ANQGSEA. The CDR3 length is 15 residues. The CDR3 loop reads CSVEWGTGPQETQYF. As DNA, the CDR3 is TGCAGCGTTGAGTGGGGGACAGGGCCCCAAGAGACCCAGTACTTC.

On this clone itself: An end of the junction differs from the germline gene, which may be a read error. This sequence joins TRBV9 and TRBJ2-5, with D perhaps assigned TRBD1 or TRBD2 (5 bases each). This CDR3 spans 15 amino acids. Germline-derived CDR1 and CDR2 are SGDLS and YYNGEE. This CDR3 reads CASSVAESGQGTQYF. Written as DNA, the CDR3 is TGTGCCAGCAGCGTAGCGGAGTCGGGGCAAGGGACCCAGTACTTC.

This sequence joins TRBV19 and TRBJ2-1; 13 nucleotides align to TRBD2. The V gene's germline CDR1 is LNHDA and CDR2 SQIVND (reference sequence). This CDR3 spans 15 amino acids. With 5 bases clipped from V and 9 bases from J, the junction kept 7 bases outside the gene matches. The CDR3 coding sequence is TGTGCCAGTAGTGCACTAGCGGGAGGGCCATCTGAGCAGTTCTTC. It specifies CASSALAGGPSEQFF.

This sequence joins TRBV7-8 and TRBJ2-5, with unresolved D. The CDR3 is 12 residues long. Germline lookup yields CDR1 SGHVS and CDR2 FQNEAQ. The V end lost 7 bases, the J end lost 5 bases, and 11 bases lay between the germline ends. The CDR3 protein is CASNPLSETQYF. The CDR3 nucleotides are TGTGCCAGCAACCCCCTTTCGGAGACCCAGTACTTC.

The chain recombines TRBV5-1 with TRBJ2-5; D is unclear. The V gene's germline CDR1 is SGHRS and CDR2 YFSETQ. The CDR3 consists of 13 residues. The V gene lost 4 bases and the J gene lost 3 bases, with 10 bases spanning the gap. CDR3 nucleotide sequence: TGCGCCAGCAGCGACCGGGTCGAAGAGACCCAGTACTTC. Translation gives CASSDRVEETQYF. Combining the CDR3 with reference TRBV5-1 and TRBJ2-5 gives the whole variable domain KAGVTQTPRYLIKTRGQQVTLSCSPISGHRSVSWYQQTPGQGLQFLFEYFSETQRNKGNFPGRFSGRQFSNSRSEMNVSTLELGDSALYLCASSDRVEETQYFGPGTRLLVL.

Only one count was recorded for this clone. The chain recombines TRBV5-4 with TRBJ2-2; D perhaps matches TRBD2 (5 bases). V lost 0 bases to trimming and J lost 1 base, with 10 bases between them. Germline CDR1 is SGHNT and CDR2 is YYREEE (reference sequence). The CDR3 runs 16 residues. The CDR3 is CASSLVGEGNTGELFF. CDR3 in DNA: TGTGCCAGCAGCTTGGTGGGAGAGGGGAACACCGGGGAGCTGTTTTTT.

The chain has TRBV12-5 and TRBJ2-6, with D perhaps matching TRBD2 (5 bases). Deletions cut 3 bases from V and 3 bases from J, with 9 bases between. Germline loops: CDR1 LGHNT, CDR2 FRNRAP. The CDR3 totals 15 residues. This chain's CDR3 is CASGFGGDGANVLTF. In DNA form, the CDR3 reads TGTGCTAGTGGTTTCGGAGGAGATGGGGCCAACGTCCTGACTTTC.

The CDR3 nucleotides read TGTGCCACCTCCGGGACAGGGGAAGGAGAGACCCAGTACTTC. It yields the protein CATSGTGEGETQYF. The J gene is TRBJ2-5, the V gene TRBV5-4; 10 nucleotides line up with TRBD1. The J segment lost 4 bases and the V segment lost 9 bases, leaving 9 bases of the junction unmatched. CDR3 size: 14 residues. CDR1 is SGHNT, CDR2 YYREEE, per germline (reference sequence).

The chain's CDR3 is CASSSSWNEQFF. CDR3 DNA sequence: TGTGCCAGCAGTTCAAGCTGGAATGAGCAGTTCTTC. The chain carries TRBV28 and TRBJ2-1; the D is unclear. Germline V lookup: CDR1 MDHEN, CDR2 SYDVKM. The CDR3 contains 12 residues. With 4 bases removed from V and 7 bases from J, the gap between germline ends came to 8 bases.

The genes are TRBV28 and TRBJ1-2; 7 bases line up with TRBD1. Germline V CDR1 and CDR2: MDHEN, SYDVKM. The CDR3 sequence is 12 residues long. V shed 9 bases and J 8 bases; nucleotides not matched to a gene: 9. CDR3 in DNA: TGTGCCAGTAGTAAAGGGGGCTGGGGCTACACCTTC. The encoded protein is CASSKGGWGYTF.

The DNA of the CDR3 is TGCGCCAGCAGCTTTGAGGGAGGGCCTTCAGATACGCAGTATTTT. It codes for CASSFEGGPSDTQYF. V gene TRBV5-1 combines with J gene TRBJ2-3; 7 nucleotides line up with TRBD2. After removal of 2 bases from V and 4 bases from J, the junction contained 7 bases not matched to a gene. This CDR3 is built from 15 residues. Per germline, CDR1 SGHRS and CDR2 YFSETQ.